These T cell receptor beta chains were read from a single sample in a study of blood T cell repertoires in COVID-19. Repertoires were generated with immunoSEQ multiplex PCR, while TCRdb's copy carries only in-frame clones and drops some. In the table there are tens of thousands of clones, 85% to 95% of which are singletons. Sequenced input: peripheral blood. The origin of the receptors is a human donor in a cohort sampled during active COVID-19. The CDR3 runs from the conserved cysteine through the conserved F or W. Each record gives: V gene, D gene, CDR3 length, clone size, J gene, CDR3 protein, CDR3 DNA. A D gene is named only where the DNA matches it firmly. For some rows the clone size is stated as once, few or many, or as a class when expanded; others skip it.

TRBV4-2	.	16	.	TRBJ2-7	CASSQSMTDNSYEQYF	TGTGCCAGCAGCCAAAGTATGACAGACAACTCCTACGAGCAGTACTTC
TRBV5-6	.	14	once	TRBJ1-1	CASSLGRVDTEAFF	TGTGCCAGCAGCTTGGGTCGGGTAGACACTGAAGCTTTCTTT
TRBV5-1	.	14	.	TRBJ1-1	CASSLVPGSTEAFF	TGCGCCAGCAGCTTGGTTCCAGGAAGCACTGAAGCTTTCTTT
TRBV7-2	.	15	once	TRBJ1-3	CASSLVGGLADTIYF	TGTGCCAGCAGCTTAGTGGGGGGGCTCGCGGACACCATATATTTT
TRBV7-9	.	12	.	TRBJ2-3	CASSVQGNTQYF	TGTGCCAGCAGTGTACAGGGTAATACGCAGTATTTT
TRBV24-1	.	17	.	TRBJ2-2	CATSDRTDLANTGELFF	TGTGCCACCAGTGATCGAACGGACTTAGCGAACACCGGGGAGCTGTTTTTT
TRBV5-6	.	12	.	TRBJ1-1	CASSLSGGRAFF	TGTGCCAGCAGCTTATCAGGAGGTAGGGCTTTCTTT
TRBV28	.	18	.	TRBJ1-2	CASSPPPPRALANYGYTF	TGTGCCAGCAGTCCCCCCCCGCCCAGAGCGTTAGCTAACTATGGCTACACCTTC
TRBV6-5	.	15	.	TRBJ2-7	CASSYGGQVFQEQYF	TGTGCCAGCAGTTACGGCGGGCAGGTTTTTCAAGAGCAGTACTTC
TRBV5-1	.	16	.	TRBJ2-2	CASSLRGTSNTGELFF	TGCGCCAGCAGCTTGAGGGGGACAAGCAACACCGGGGAGCTGTTTTTT
TRBV19	.	19	once	TRBJ2-6	CASSILPGLKSSGANVLTF	TGTGCCAGTAGTATACTCCCGGGACTTAAGAGCTCTGGGGCCAACGTCCTGACTTTC
TRBV6-5	TRBD1	13	.	TRBJ1-6	CASRRTGGSPLHF	TGTGCCAGCAGACGGACAGGGGGTTCACCCCTCCACTTT
TRBV19	TRBD2	16	.	TRBJ2-1	CASSPTSANSYNEQFF	TGTGCCAGTAGTCCAACTAGCGCCAACTCCTACAATGAGCAGTTCTTC
TRBV30	.	17	.	TRBJ2-4	CAWSEWGTSLAKNIQYF	TGTGCCTGGAGTGAGTGGGGGACAAGCCTAGCCAAAAACATTCAGTACTTC
TRBV9	.	13	.	TRBJ2-7	CASSVGTTYEQYF	TGTGCCAGCAGCGTAGGGACTACCTACGAGCAGTACTTC
TRBV2	TRBD1	16	once	TRBJ1-3	CASRVSTGGTGNTIYF	TGTGCCAGCAGAGTCTCAACAGGGGGCACTGGAAACACCATATATTTT
TRBV30	.	17	once	TRBJ1-1	CAWSVERLTTGGYEAFF	TGTGCCTGGAGTGTAGAAAGACTGACCACGGGGGGCTATGAAGCTTTCTTT
TRBV12-3/TRBV12-4	.	13	.	TRBJ1-1	CASSLSTRGESFF	TGTGCCAGCAGTTTAAGTACGCGGGGAGAGTCTTTCTTT
TRBV4-1	TRBD1	14	.	TRBJ1-2	CASSPVGQGKGYTF	TGCGCCAGTAGCCCGGTTGGACAGGGTAAAGGCTACACCTTC